These T cell receptor beta chains were read from a single sample in a study of T cells after posttransplantation cyclophosphamide. Profiling relied on immunoSEQ multiplex PCR, and the TCRdb table lists in-frame clones only, not all of them. The sample shows 7,000 to 9,500 clones, none of them appearing just once. The sequenced sample was PBMCs, obtained roughly 350 days after allogeneic stem cell transplant with posttransplant cyclophosphamide. These receptors were obtained from a male patient aged 45-60 years who received an allogeneic stem cell transplant from a related donor and was CMV-positive. Part of the T cell pool may stem from the graft donor. Both conserved end residues are part of each CDR3. D genes are given only for firm matches. The size entry is marked missing in some rows and otherwise reads once, few, many or a size class.

TGTGCCAGCAGCCCCTTCTCCTCCTACGAGCAGTACTTC | CASSPFSSYEQYF | TRBJ2-7 | many | TRBV7-2 | -
TGTGCCAGCAGCGACCGACTAGCGGGGGGGTCGGAGACCCAGTACTTC | CASSDRLAGGSETQYF | TRBJ2-5 | many | TRBV11-2 | TRBD2
TGTGCCAGTAGTGGACAGGCTTTAACTGAAGCTTTCTTT | CASSGQALTEAFF | TRBJ1-1 | many | TRBV19 | TRBD1
TGTGCCAGCAGTAGGACATTGTCCTACGAGCAGTACTTC | CASSRTLSYEQYF | TRBJ2-7 | many | TRBV27 | -
TGTGCCAGCAGCTTAAGACAGCCTAGATCCCAAGAGACCCAGTACTTC | CASSLRQPRSQETQYF | TRBJ2-5 | - | TRBV7-8 | -
TGTGCCATCAATCCAGAACCGGGGGGCTACACCTTC | CAINPEPGGYTF | TRBJ1-2 | many | TRBV10-3 | -
TGTGCCAGCACCAAGAATCCGGGACAGTACGAAAAACTGTTTTTT | CASTKNPGQYEKLFF | TRBJ1-4 | many | TRBV7-2 | TRBD1
TGTGCCAGCAGTTACACAGCGGGAGGAAACAATGAGCAGTTCTTC | CASSYTAGGNNEQFF | TRBJ2-1 | medium-sized | TRBV6-6 | TRBD2
TGCGCCAGCAGCCCCCGACTAGCGGGAGGATCCGATACGCAGTATTTT | CASSPRLAGGSDTQYF | TRBJ2-3 | many | TRBV5-1 | TRBD2
TGTGCCAGCAGCACTTACCAGGGTTCCAAAAACATTCAGTACTTC | CASSTYQGSKNIQYF | TRBJ2-4 | few | TRBV11-2 | -
TGTGCCAGCAGCTTGGGGGGGACTAGCGGCTCCTACGAGCAGTACTTC | CASSLGGTSGSYEQYF | TRBJ2-7 | many | TRBV5-4 | TRBD2
TGTGCCAGCTCCCTTCTAGCGGGAGCTAACAATGAGCAGTTCTTC | CASSLLAGANNEQFF | TRBJ2-1 | many | TRBV18 | TRBD2
TGTGCCAGCAGCTTAGCGATTCAGGGTACCGGGGAGCTGTTTTTT | CASSLAIQGTGELFF | TRBJ2-2 | many | TRBV7-8 | -
TGTGCCAGCAGCTTGGCCCCGGGACAGGGAACCTACGAGCAGTACTTC | CASSLAPGQGTYEQYF | TRBJ2-7 | - | TRBV5-6 | TRBD1
TGCGCCAGCAGCCAAGGTACAGGGGGTCGTAGCTACGAGCAGTACTTC | CASSQGTGGRSYEQYF | TRBJ2-7 | many | TRBV4-1 | TRBD1
TGTGCCTGGAGTGCAGCGGATACGCAGTATTTT | CAWSAADTQYF | TRBJ2-3 | many | TRBV30 | -
TGTGCCAGCAGCTTACACGCCGGACTACCAAGGCACCTATCTGGGGACGAGCAGTACTTC | CASSLHAGLPRHLSGDEQYF | TRBJ2-7 | many | TRBV7-6 | -
TGTGCCAGCAGCTTATCACACGGAGTGGATCAGCCCCAGCATTTT | CASSLSHGVDQPQHF | TRBJ1-5 | many | TRBV11-2 | -
TGTGCCAGCTCACCACCGCGAAGGGGCCGGACCTACGAGCAGTACTTC | CASSPPRRGRTYEQYF | TRBJ2-7 | many | TRBV18 | -
TGTGCCAGCAGCCGGGCCGGGAGAACCGGGGAGCTGTTTTTT | CASSRAGRTGELFF | TRBJ2-2 | - | TRBV9 | -
TGTGCCAGCAGCCTAAAGACAGGGAGCTACGAGCAGTACTTC | CASSLKTGSYEQYF | TRBJ2-7 | many | TRBV5-4 | TRBD1
TGCAGCGGGAGGGAATGGGGAACTAGCACAGATGCGCAGTATTTT | CSGREWGTSTDAQYF | TRBJ2-3 | few | TRBV29-1 | -
TGTGCCAGCAGCCCAAGGGCAGGGGGAGTGGAGACCCAGTACTTC | CASSPRAGGVETQYF | TRBJ2-5 | many | TRBV7-3 | TRBD1
TGTGCCAGCAGTCCGGGGGGCCGGGAGACCCAGTACTTC | CASSPGGRETQYF | TRBJ2-5 | many | TRBV27 | -
TGTGCCAGCAGGCCCACAGGCGATACGCAGTATTTT | CASRPTGDTQYF | TRBJ2-3 | many | TRBV7-9 | -
TGTGCCAGCAGCTCCGGACTAGCCGCCGGCGGGGAGCTGTTTTTT | CASSSGLAAGGELFF | TRBJ2-2 | many | TRBV5-8 | TRBD2
TGCGCCAGCAGCTACCAAACCAGGTCGGATGAAAAACTGTTTTTT | CASSYQTRSDEKLFF | TRBJ1-4 | many | TRBV5-1 | -
TGTGCCAGCAGTTTCAGGACCCGGGGCGAGGGGGCTGGGGAGCAGTACTTC | CASSFRTRGEGAGEQYF | TRBJ2-7 | many | TRBV27 | TRBD1
TGTGCCACCGGGACAGGGGGCTACGATACGCAGTATTTT | CATGTGGYDTQYF | TRBJ2-3 | medium-sized | TRBV25-1 | TRBD1
TGTGCCACTTCCTTAAAGAGGGATTCACCCCTCCACTTT | CATSLKRDSPLHF | TRBJ1-6 | many | TRBV6-1 | -
TGTGCCAGCAGTGAGACGGGAGCGGGGAATGAGCAGTTCTTC | CASSETGAGNEQFF | TRBJ2-1 | many | TRBV2 | TRBD2
TGTGCCAGCAGCTCAGCGGGGGGCCAGGGGAATGAGCAGTTCTTC | CASSSAGGQGNEQFF | TRBJ2-1 | many | TRBV5-4 | TRBD2
TGTGCCACCAGCAGCGTCGGACTAGCGGAGACCCAGTACTTC | CATSSVGLAETQYF | TRBJ2-5 | many | TRBV15 | TRBD2
TGTGCCAGCAGTTACGGTGGGGACAGTCTTTACGAGCAGTACTTC | CASSYGGDSLYEQYF | TRBJ2-7 | many | TRBV6-5 | TRBD1
TGTGCCAGTAGTCCAACAGCAGATCCCACGAATGAGCAGTTCTTC | CASSPTADPTNEQFF | TRBJ2-1 | many | TRBV19 | -
TGCGCCAGCAGCTTGGGGATTGACAGGGATTATGGCTACACCTTC | CASSLGIDRDYGYTF | TRBJ1-2 | many | TRBV5-1 | TRBD1
TGTGCCTGGAGTGGACAGGGCTACGAGCAGTACTTC | CAWSGQGYEQYF | TRBJ2-7 | many | TRBV30 | TRBD1
TGCGCCAGCAGTCACAGGGCCCGACCAGGGTCACCCCTCCACTTT | CASSHRARPGSPLHF | TRBJ1-6 | many | TRBV23-1 | -
TGTGCCAGCGGATTTGCAGGGACCGGGGAGCTGTTTTTT | CASGFAGTGELFF | TRBJ2-2 | many | TRBV2 | -
TGTGCCTTGTCCTCAGGGGGCGTGGGAGATACGCAGTATTTT | CALSSGGVGDTQYF | TRBJ2-3 | many | TRBV5-4 | TRBD1
TGTGCCAGCAGTTTGGACAGCGTGTCCTATGGCTACACCTTC | CASSLDSVSYGYTF | TRBJ1-2 | many | TRBV6-6 | -
TGTGCCATCAGCCCCCGGGACAGGGCTGCAATGAACACTGAAGCTTTCTTT | CAISPRDRAAMNTEAFF | TRBJ1-1 | many | TRBV10-3 | TRBD1
TGCGCCAGCAGCCAAGGACTAGCGGGGAACTACGAGCAGTACTTC | CASSQGLAGNYEQYF | TRBJ2-7 | medium-sized | TRBV4-1 | TRBD2
TGTGCCAGCAGCGAAGGGACAGGGGAAAGCTCTGGAAACACCATATATTTT | CASSEGTGESSGNTIYF | TRBJ1-3 | many | TRBV9 | TRBD1
TGTGCCAGCAGTTACTCACGCGGGTCAGATACGCAGTATTTT | CASSYSRGSDTQYF | TRBJ2-3 | many | TRBV6-6 | -